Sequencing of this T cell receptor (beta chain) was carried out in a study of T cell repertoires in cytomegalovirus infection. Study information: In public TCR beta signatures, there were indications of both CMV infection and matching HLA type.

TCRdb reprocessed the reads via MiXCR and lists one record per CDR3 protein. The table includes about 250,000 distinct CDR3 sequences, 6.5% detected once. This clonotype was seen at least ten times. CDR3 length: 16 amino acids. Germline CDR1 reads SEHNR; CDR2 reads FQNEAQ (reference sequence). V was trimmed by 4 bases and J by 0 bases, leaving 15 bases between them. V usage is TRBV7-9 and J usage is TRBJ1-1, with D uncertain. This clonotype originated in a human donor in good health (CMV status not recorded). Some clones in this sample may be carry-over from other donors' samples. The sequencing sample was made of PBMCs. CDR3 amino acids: CASSSDGQAMNTEAFF. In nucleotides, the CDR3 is TGTGCCAGCAGCTCGGACGGTCAAGCCATGAACACTGAAGCTTTCTTT.